This paragraph reports one TCR beta chain. The antigen is unknown. This entry comes from a study of T cell repertoires in cytomegalovirus infection. Study results and limitations: It was HLA-C-restricted CMV-specific TCR beta clonotypes that dominated the response ex vivo.

The germline gives CDR1 MNHEY, CDR2 SMNVEV (reference sequence). V dropped 5 bases and J dropped 2 bases, with 22 bases sitting between them. This CDR3 contains 17 residues. TCRdb independently ran MiXCR on the reads; one entry per CDR3 protein. The data show approximately 700,000 distinct CDR3 sequences, 35% seen once. The sample consisted of PBMCs. The rearrangement links TRBV27 to TRBJ2-7; D perhaps matches TRBD2 (6 bases). This receptor was taken from a human donor in good health (CMV status not recorded). Some clones in this sample may be carry-over from other donors' samples. The CDR3 here is CASSPLGWVAATYEQYF. The CDR3 nucleotides read TGTGCCAGCAGTCCCCTCGGGTGGGTAGCGGCCACCTACGAGCAGTACTTC.